These 13 T cell receptor beta chains were all obtained from the same sample, sequenced in a study of molecular identifiers for immune sequencing clone quantification (dated by TCRdb to about 2018). Libraries were made using PCR. Sequenced on a NextSeq 500. The public reads were quality trimmed at Q25 with fastp and then assembled into clones with MiXCR by TCRdb, keeping productive beta chains. One record per CDR3 amino acid sequence lists the most common genes and DNA. The sample table shows under 600,000 distinct CDR3 sequences, and roughly 25% are seen once. 0.76% of the sample is held by the ten biggest clonotypes. Sequencing used naive CD8+ T cells from blood, with Jurkat cell RNA spiked in. Interpreted using the paper, the cell subset or site label stands for: FACS-sorted CD8+CD4-CCR7+CD45RA+ naive T cells. The receptors were gathered from a human donor in good health. Some libraries in this study had Jurkat cell RNA spiked in.

Note on this clonotype: One junction end does not reproduce the germline sequence, and a read error may be involved. The chain is built from TRBV27 and TRBJ1-4, with TRBD1 matching 10 bases. The CDR3 consists of 17 residues. The germline gives CDR1 MNHEY, CDR2 SMNVEV (reference sequence). Here the CDR3 DNA reads TGTGCCAGCAGTTTCACCGGGACAGGGGTCACTAATAAAAAACTGTTTTTT. This sequence encodes CASSFTGTGVTNKKLFF.

With respect to this clonotype: This may stem from a read error, because a much larger clone lies one nucleotide away. This chain uses TRBV29-1 with TRBJ2-7; D is perhaps TRBD1 (6 bases). The germline CDR1 and CDR2 sequences are SQVTM and ANQGSEA. Trimming shortened V by 7 bases and J by 8 bases, and 15 bases separated the two germline ends. The CDR3 has 11 residues. The CDR3: CSAPAGGQQYF. For the CDR3, the DNA is TGCAGCGCCCCCGCTGGGGGCCAGCAGTACTTC.

Points on this clonotype: This is likely a read error, given that the CDR3 carries no conserved phenylalanine or tryptophan at its end. The chain combines TRBV4-1 with TRBJ2-1; 8 nucleotides match TRBD1. Germline CDR1 reads MGHRA; CDR2 reads YSYEKL. This CDR3 contains 15 residues. Trimming took 2 bases from V and 4 from J; bases not matched to a gene: 4. CDR3 DNA sequence: TGCGCCAGCAGCCAACGACAGGGGACATACAATGAGCAGTTCTAC. Protein product: CASSQRQGTYNEQFY.

With regard to this clonotype: Compared with germline, one end of the junction differs, possibly owing to a read error. The chain couples TRBV7-9 to TRBJ2-3; D call uncertain. The CDR3 runs to 12 residues. CDR1 is SEHNR and CDR2 is FQNEAQ in the germline V gene (reference sequence). The CDR3 region is CASSPSTHTQFF. The CDR3 coding sequence is TGTGCCAGCAGCCCAAGCACTCATACGCAGTTTTTT.

The rearrangement links TRBV30 to TRBJ2-2; the D is unclear. CDR3 size: 13 residues. V lost 2 bases to trimming and J lost 6 bases, with 10 bases between them. Per the germline V gene, CDR1 is GTSNPN and CDR2 is SVGIG (reference sequence). The CDR3 sequence is CAWSLSGPGELFF. In nucleotides, the CDR3 is TGTGCCTGGAGTTTGTCTGGGCCCGGGGAGCTGTTTTTT. Looking up the rest from reference TRBV30 and TRBJ2-2 gives the full variable domain: SQTIHQWPATLVQPVGSPLSLECTVEGTSNPNLYWYRQAAGRGLQLLFYSVGIGQISSEVPQNLSASRPQDRQFILSSKKLLLSDSGFYLCAWSLSGPGELFFGEGSRLTVL.

The chain combines TRBV14 with TRBJ2-2; a weak D match, TRBD2 (5 bases). The V gene's germline CDR1 is SGHDN and CDR2 FVKESK. With 1 base removed from V and 4 bases from J, the gap between germline ends came to 19 bases. The CDR3 length is 18 residues. The CDR3 coding sequence is TGTGCCAGCAGCCAAGGTCCCGGGGTTACCTCGGGCACCGGGGAGCTGTTTTTT. The encoded protein is CASSQGPGVTSGTGELFF. The whole variable domain, remainder taken from reference TRBV14 and TRBJ2-2, is EAGVTQFPSHSVIEKGQTVTLRCDPISGHDNLYWYRRVMGKEIKFLLHFVKESKQDESGMPNNRFLAERTGGTYSTLKVQPAELEDSGVYFCASSQGPGVTSGTGELFFGEGSRLTVL.

Of note for this clonotype: A much bigger clone sits one base away, suggesting this may be a read error. This CDR3 fails to terminate in the conserved phenylalanine or tryptophan, so it likely reflects a read error. The rearrangement links TRBV20-1 to TRBJ2-3; D remains unclear. The V and J ends lost 0 bases and 0 bases respectively, with 13 bases between them. The germline gives CDR1 DFQATT, CDR2 SNEGSKA (reference sequence). The CDR3 is made up of 16 amino acids. The CDR3 DNA is TGCAGTGCTAGAGATCCGGCATTTTCAAGCACAGATACGCAGTATCTT. Amino acid sequence: CSARDPAFSSTDTQYL.

This clonotype was counted only a few times. The rearrangement links TRBV7-9 to TRBJ2-1, with 7 bases matching TRBD2. V trimming: 10 bases; J trimming: 6 bases; junction bases outside the gene matches: 12. This CDR3 spans 14 amino acids. Germline CDR1 SEHNR, CDR2 FQNEAQ (reference sequence). CDR3 sequence reads: CANISTREINEQFF. The CDR3, as DNA: TGTGCCAACATCTCTACGCGGGAGATCAATGAGCAGTTCTTC. The full variable domain, rest sourced from reference TRBV7-9 and TRBJ2-1, is DTGVSQNPRHKITKRGQNVTFRCDPISEHNRLYWYRQTLGQGPEFLTYFQNEAQLEKSRLLSDRFSAERPKGSFSTLEIQRTEQGDSAMYLCANISTREINEQFFGPGTRLTVL.

The rearrangement uses TRBV20-1 and TRBJ2-3, with D tentatively TRBD2 (5 bases). Germline-derived CDR1 and CDR2 are DFQATT and SNEGSKA (reference sequence). This CDR3 has 14 residues. V was shortened by 1 base and J by 6 bases, with 14 bases between the two germline ends. Here the CDR3 DNA reads TGCAGTGCTAGAGTAGCGCCGGAGGCGGATACGCAGTATTTT. Its protein is CSARVAPEADTQYF.

This chain links TRBV4-1 with TRBJ2-7; no definite D call. Per the germline V gene, CDR1 is MGHRA and CDR2 is YSYEKL. This CDR3 has 16 amino acids. Trimming cost V 3 bases and J 2 bases, with 17 bases left between them. DNA of the CDR3: TGCGCCAGCAGCCAGGCTTCCTTCGAGTCGACCTACGAGCAGTACTTC. Protein sequence: CASSQASFESTYEQYF.

The table lists this clonotype with many counts. This sequence joins TRBV6-1 and TRBJ2-7; 7 bases are shared with TRBD1. The length of the CDR3 is 17 residues. The ends lost 0 bases at V and 3 bases at J; junction bases unmatched: 11. The germline gives CDR1 MNHNS, CDR2 SASEGT. CDR3 bases: TGTGCCAGCAGTGAAGCTGGGACCCAGACAGGGTTCTACGAGCAGTACTTC. It translates to CASSEAGTQTGFYEQYF.

This clonotype was picked up many times. This chain joins TRBV29-1 and TRBJ1-5; D not certain. The length of the CDR3 is 12 residues. Germline V gene sequence: CDR1 SQVTM, CDR2 ANQGSEA. Trimming removed 7 bases at V and 11 bases at J, with 18 bases between. The CDR3 DNA reads TGCAGCGCAAAAGAAGCGATTGGCACCCAGCATTTT. Protein: CSAKEAIGTQHF.

This chain links TRBV7-2 with TRBJ2-7, with D tentatively TRBD2 (6 bases). V dropped 1 base and J dropped 0 bases, with 10 bases sitting between them. Germline CDR1 SGHTA, CDR2 FQGNSA. The CDR3 has 15 residues. CDR3: CASSLVPSDSYEQYF. CDR3 coding DNA: TGTGCCAGCAGCTTAGTCCCTAGCGACTCCTACGAGCAGTACTTC.